The 28 T cell receptor beta chains presented below share a single source sample, sequenced in a study of beta chain features in type 1 diabetes. cDNA synthesis used the whole RNA isolate, giving expressed TCRB sequences. TCRdb keeps only in-frame clones here, not all; method: immunoSEQ multiplex PCR. The sample shows almost 350,000 clones, less than 9.5% of them seen only once. The material sequenced was central memory CD4+ T cells from blood. The receptors shown here come from a woman younger than 30 in good health.

In its sample, this clone was seen many times. The J gene is TRBJ1-3, the V gene TRBV15, with D possibly TRBD1 on 5 matching bases. V shed 4 bases and J shed 0 bases, with 16 bases lying between them. This CDR3 is built from 17 residues. The V gene's germline CDR1 is LNHNV and CDR2 YYDKDF (reference sequence). The CDR3 DNA follows: TGTGCCACCAGCAACGACCAGGGCAGCGGCTCTGGAAACACCATATATTTT. Translation gives CATSNDQGSGSGNTIYF. The full variable domain, with the rest looked up from reference TRBV15 and TRBJ1-3, is DAMVIQNPRYQVTQFGKPVTLSCSQTLNHNVMYWYQQKSSQAPKLLFHYYDKDFNNEADTPDNFQSRRPNTSFCFLDIRSPGLGDTAMYLCATSNDQGSGSGNTIYFGEGSWLTVV.

This clone is a singleton in its sample. A single base separates this from a much larger clone, so it may be a read error. This specimen includes other DNA sequences encoding the same CDR3. The J gene is TRBJ1-4, the V gene TRBV7-3, with 8 bases aligning to TRBD1. This CDR3 is 14 amino acids long. V dropped 5 bases and J dropped 5; count of bases not matched to a gene: 4. CDR1 and CDR2 (germline): SGHTA, FQGTGA. CDR3 nucleotide sequence: TGTGCCAGCAGCATGACAGGGGAAAATGAAAAACTGTTTTTT. It is translated as CASSMTGENEKLFF.

This clone has just a few counts. The same CDR3 can be traced to other DNA sequences in this sample. The chain joins TRBV20-1 to TRBJ2-5; no clear D. Trimming cost V 3 bases and J 3 bases, with 2 bases left between them. The germline V gene encodes CDR1 DFQATT and CDR2 SNEGSKA (reference sequence). This CDR3 is built from 10 residues. CDR3: CSAREETQYF. DNA of the CDR3: TGCAGTGCTAGGGAAGAGACCCAGTACTTC.

This clone came up a few times. The chain combines TRBV29-1 with TRBJ1-1, with 10 bases aligning to TRBD1. Germline CDR1 and CDR2: SQVTM and ANQGSEA. Trimming removed 2 bases from V and 4 bases from J; junction bases left unmatched: 4. This CDR3 is 14 amino acids long. In nucleotides, the CDR3 is TGCAGCGTTGAAAAGGGACAGGGGCTCACTGAAGCTTTCTTT. Translating gives CSVEKGQGLTEAFF.

This clone came up a few times. This chain links TRBV7-2 with TRBJ2-5; possibly TRBD1 or TRBD2 for D (6 bases each). This CDR3 has 16 residues. The V gene lost 0 bases and the J gene lost 5 bases, with 16 bases spanning the gap. CDR1 is SGHTA and CDR2 is FQGNSA in the germline V gene. CDR3 in DNA: TGTGCCAGCAGCTTAGCCGCTCCGGGGGCGGCGGAGACCCAGTACTTC. Amino acid sequence: CASSLAAPGAAETQYF.

This chain links TRBV7-3 with TRBJ2-3; D may be TRBD2 (5 bases). This CDR3 has 12 residues. Germline V gene sequence: CDR1 SGHTA, CDR2 FQGTGA. The V end was cut by 8 bases, the J end by 9 bases, with 15 bases between. CDR3 in amino acids: CASGLPGFTQYF. The CDR3 coding sequence is TGTGCCAGCGGCCTACCGGGGTTCACGCAGTATTTT.

DNA of the CDR3: TGTGCCAGCAGCTCCCGGGGCCCCCCGGAGACCCAGTACTTC. It is translated as CASSSRGPPETQYF. The V and J genes are TRBV7-2 and TRBJ2-5; D might be TRBD1 or TRBD2, each matching 5 bases. CDR1 and CDR2 (germline): SGHTA, FQGNSA. This CDR3 contains 14 residues. Trimming pared 4 bases from V and 5 bases from J, leaving 14 bases between.

This chain connects TRBV7-8 to TRBJ1-1, with D tentatively TRBD1 (6 bases). There are 14 residues in the CDR3. Germline CDR1 is SGHVS and CDR2 is FQNEAQ. V gave up 1 base and J gave up 5 bases, with 11 bases separating them. CDR3 coding DNA: TGTGCCAGCAGCTTAGATGCCGACAGGACTGAAGCTTTCTTT. Protein sequence: CASSLDADRTEAFF.

V usage is TRBV5-1 and J usage is TRBJ2-6, with 7 bases that match TRBD2. V lost 3 bases to trimming and J lost 0 bases; unmatched junction nucleotides: 9. The CDR3 extends over 18 amino acids. In germline, CDR1 is SGHRS, CDR2 YFSETQ. CDR3 DNA sequence: TGCGCCAGCAGCTCCGAGCGGGGAAAACACTCTGGGGCCAACGTCCTGACTTTC. Encoded protein: CASSSERGKHSGANVLTF.

The chain couples TRBV2 to TRBJ1-4, with TRBD1 matching over 7 bases. There are 15 residues in the CDR3. V shed 5 bases, J shed 3 bases, and the junction held 6 bases outside the gene matches. From germline, CDR1 is SNHLY and CDR2 FYNNEI. CDR3 DNA sequence: TGTGCCAGCAGTAAAGACAGGGCGGCTAATGAAAAACTGTTTTTT. Translating gives CASSKDRAANEKLFF.

The chain is built from TRBV28 and TRBJ2-1; 10 bases align to TRBD2. J was trimmed by 3 bases and V by 5 bases; bases with no gene match: 7. Germline V lookup: CDR1 MDHEN, CDR2 SYDVKM. CDR3 size: 16 residues. In nucleotides, the CDR3 is TGTGCCAGCAGTCCTCCCGGGACTAGCGACTACAATGAGCAGTTCTTC. Protein: CASSPPGTSDYNEQFF.

This clone was observed a few times. The rearrangement uses TRBV6-5 and TRBJ1-1; D is perhaps TRBD1 (6 bases). The germline V gene has CDR1 MNHEY and CDR2 SVGAGI. The CDR3 runs to 13 residues. Trimming took 6 bases from V and 11 from J, leaving 19 bases between them. CDR3 sequence (DNA): TGTGCCAGCAGAAACCTAAGGGGGGCGAGGGCTTTCTTT. Amino acid sequence: CASRNLRGARAFF.

The sample holds a few counts of this clone. The rearrangement uses TRBV7-2 and TRBJ2-5; 7 positions agree with TRBD1. This CDR3 spans 13 amino acids. The germline CDR1 and CDR2 sequences are SGHTA and FQGNSA. The junction had 8 bases not matched to a gene; V was cut back by 11 bases and J by 2 bases. The DNA of the CDR3 is TGTGCCGTAGACAGGGTCCCACAAGAGACCCAGTACTTC. Translated: CAVDRVPQETQYF.

Only a few counts were recorded for this clone. This sequence joins TRBV29-1 and TRBJ2-1; no firm D call. Germline V gene data show CDR1 as SQVTM and CDR2 as ANQGSEA. V was trimmed by 7 bases and J by 0 bases, leaving 13 bases between them. This CDR3 is 14 amino acids long. The DNA for the CDR3 is TGCAGCGCCCCCGAGCATCCCTCCTACAATGAGCAGTTCTTC. This codes for CSAPEHPSYNEQFF.

This chain joins TRBV4-2 and TRBJ2-1; a weak D match, TRBD2 (5 bases). V lost 2 bases to trimming and J lost 1 base, with 15 bases between them. The CDR3 is 17 residues long. CDR1 is LGHNA and CDR2 is YNFKEQ in the germline V gene. CDR3 residues: CASSQNNPRTSYNEQFF. Here the CDR3 DNA reads TGTGCCAGCAGCCAAAACAACCCCAGGACTTCCTACAATGAGCAGTTCTTC.

This clone was observed a few times. V gene TRBV7-6 combines with J gene TRBJ2-5; maybe TRBD2 (5 bases). Trimming took 5 bases from V and 2 from J, leaving 15 bases between them. This CDR3 comprises 15 residues. Germline V gene data show CDR1 as SGHVS and CDR2 as FNYEAQ. The CDR3: CASSNSVSGQETQYF. For the CDR3, the DNA is TGTGCCAGCAGCAATAGCGTTTCGGGACAAGAGACCCAGTACTTC. The full variable domain, rest sourced from reference TRBV7-6 and TRBJ2-5, is GAGVSQSPRYKVTKRGQDVALRCDPISGHVSLYWYRQALGQGPEFLTYFNYEAQQDKSGLPNDRFSAERPEGSISTLTIQRTEQRDSAMYRCASSNSVSGQETQYFGPGTRLLVL.

The rearrangement uses TRBV29-1 and TRBJ2-1, with TRBD1 identical over 9 bases. V lost 4 bases, J lost 6 bases, and 7 bases stayed unmatched. The CDR3 is 14 residues long. CDR1 is SQVTM, CDR2 ANQGSEA, per germline. The CDR3 region is CSVVTGQGINEQFF. CDR3 bases: TGCAGCGTTGTCACGGGACAGGGTATCAATGAGCAGTTCTTC.

The chain joins TRBV7-2 to TRBJ2-7; TRBD2 agrees at 10 bases. The CDR3 spans 19 residues. CDR1 and CDR2 (germline): SGHTA, FQGNSA. Germline trimming cut 3 bases from V and 0 bases from J; bases unmatched to any gene: 14. The DNA for the CDR3 is TGTGCCAGCAGCTTTTATAGGACTAGCGGAGCACGGGGCTCCTACGAGCAGTACTTC. Translated, it gives CASSFYRTSGARGSYEQYF.

In its sample, this clone was seen a few times. The chain carries TRBV7-2 and TRBJ1-6; no clear D gene. The CDR3 is 13 residues long. The germline V and J ends were trimmed by 3 bases and 9 bases, with 9 bases remaining between them. Germline-derived CDR1 and CDR2 are SGHTA and FQGNSA. CDR3 residues: CASSLGSSSPLHF. The CDR3 DNA follows: TGTGCCAGCAGCTTGGGTTCGAGTTCACCCCTCCACTTT.

This clone has more than one count but fewer than ten. The chain has TRBV18 and TRBJ2-3; D might be TRBD2 (5 bases). V gave up 2 bases and J gave up 0 bases, with 12 bases separating them. Germline CDR1 reads KGHSH; CDR2 reads LQKENI. The CDR3 extends over 16 amino acids. CDR3 protein: CASSPTTRQSTDTQYF. The CDR3 bases are TGTGCCAGCTCACCAACCACTAGGCAAAGCACAGATACGCAGTATTTT.

At least ten counts were recorded for this clone. The chain employs TRBV7-8 and TRBJ1-1, with 7 bases identical to TRBD1. This CDR3 is built from 13 residues. V lost 5 bases, J lost 6 bases, and 6 bases stayed unmatched. CDR1 is SGHVS, CDR2 FQNEAQ, per germline. CDR3 amino acids: CASSTYRGAEAFF. The CDR3 DNA sequence: TGTGCCAGCAGCACATACAGGGGCGCTGAAGCTTTCTTT.

V and J are TRBV10-3 and TRBJ2-5; either TRBD1 or TRBD2 may supply D (6 bases each). The CDR3 consists of 11 residues. Germline-derived CDR1 and CDR2 are ENHRY and SYGVKD. V was pared by 11 bases and J by 9 bases, with 16 bases between. CDR3 DNA sequence: TGTGCCTCCAAAGAGGGGGAGGCCCAGTACTTC. This gives the protein CASKEGEAQYF.

There are a few counts of this clone. This chain links TRBV5-1 with TRBJ2-7; no definite D call. Germline loops: CDR1 SGHRS, CDR2 YFSETQ. CDR3 size: 11 residues. V lost 1 base and J 6 bases, leaving 5 bases between the germline ends. The DNA for the CDR3 is TGCGCCAGCAGCTTGAACGGCGAGCAGTACTTC. Translating gives CASSLNGEQYF.

The gene calls are TRBV7-9 and TRBJ2-3, with TRBD2 as a possible D gene (7 bases). CDR3 length: 13 residues. The germline gives CDR1 SEHNR, CDR2 FQNEAQ (reference sequence). The ends were cut back, 10 bases at V and 5 bases at J, with 16 bases in the middle. The CDR3 is CANGGLSRDTQYF. The CDR3, as DNA: TGTGCCAACGGGGGGCTATCAAGAGATACGCAGTATTTT.

This clone was recorded a few times. The chain is built from TRBV6-5 and TRBJ1-2; tentatively, D is TRBD1 (6 bases). The CDR3 sequence is 13 residues long. V lost 5 bases, J lost 0 bases, and 7 bases lay in between. Germline V gives CDR1 MNHEY, CDR2 SVGAGI. CDR3 residues: CASSRQANYGYTF. The CDR3 region has the DNA TGTGCCAGCAGTAGACAGGCTAACTATGGCTACACCTTC.

The chain recombines TRBV10-3 with TRBJ2-5; 8 nucleotides line up with TRBD1. CDR3 length: 14 residues. Germline V lookup: CDR1 ENHRY, CDR2 SYGVKD. The V segment lost 4 bases and the J segment 5 bases; nucleotides outside the gene matches: 6. The CDR3 nucleotides read TGTGCCATCAGTGGACAGGGGCGATGGGAGACCCAGTACTTC. Amino acids: CAISGQGRWETQYF.

The rearrangement links TRBV5-1 to TRBJ2-5; D unresolved. The length of the CDR3 is 11 residues. V gave up 4 bases and J gave up 5 bases, with 6 bases separating them. Germline V gives CDR1 SGHRS, CDR2 YFSETQ. In DNA form, the CDR3 reads TGCGCCAGCAGCGAGTTTGAGACCCAGTACTTC. This gives the protein CASSEFETQYF.

This clone was recorded a few times. The rearrangement links TRBV6-5 to TRBJ1-5; TRBD1 aligns across 7 bases. Germline lookup yields CDR1 MNHEY and CDR2 SVGAGI. J was trimmed by 7 bases and V by 6 bases; bases with no gene match: 9. The CDR3 covers 14 residues. The CDR3 loop reads CASSPTGQWQPQHF. DNA of the CDR3: TGTGCCAGCAGCCCGACAGGGCAATGGCAGCCCCAGCATTTT.